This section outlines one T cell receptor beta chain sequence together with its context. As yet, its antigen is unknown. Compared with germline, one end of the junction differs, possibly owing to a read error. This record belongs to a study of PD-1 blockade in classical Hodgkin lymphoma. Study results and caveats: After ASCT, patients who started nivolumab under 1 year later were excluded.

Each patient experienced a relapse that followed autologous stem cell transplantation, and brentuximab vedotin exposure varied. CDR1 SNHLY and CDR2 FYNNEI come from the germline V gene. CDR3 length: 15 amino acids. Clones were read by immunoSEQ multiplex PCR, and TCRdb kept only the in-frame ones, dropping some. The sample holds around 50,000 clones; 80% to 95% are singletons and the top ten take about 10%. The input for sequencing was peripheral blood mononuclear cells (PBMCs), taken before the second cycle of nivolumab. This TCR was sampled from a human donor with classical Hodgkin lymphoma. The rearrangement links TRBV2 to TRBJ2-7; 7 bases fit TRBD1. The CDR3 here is CASTETSTGWDEQYF. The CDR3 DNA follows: TGTGCCAGCACTGAAACTTCGACAGGGTGGGACGAGCAGTACTTC.